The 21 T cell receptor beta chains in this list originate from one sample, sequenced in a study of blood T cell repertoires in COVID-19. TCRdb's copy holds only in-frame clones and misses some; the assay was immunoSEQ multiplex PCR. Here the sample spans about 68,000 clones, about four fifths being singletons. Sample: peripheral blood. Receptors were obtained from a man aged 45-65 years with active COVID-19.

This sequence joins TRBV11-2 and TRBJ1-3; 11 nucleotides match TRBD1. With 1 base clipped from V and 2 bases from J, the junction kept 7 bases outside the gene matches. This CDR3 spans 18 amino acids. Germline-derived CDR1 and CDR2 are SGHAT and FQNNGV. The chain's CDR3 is CASSLVPGQGVTGNTIYF. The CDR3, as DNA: TGTGCCAGCAGCTTAGTTCCGGGACAGGGGGTCACTGGAAACACCATATATTTT.

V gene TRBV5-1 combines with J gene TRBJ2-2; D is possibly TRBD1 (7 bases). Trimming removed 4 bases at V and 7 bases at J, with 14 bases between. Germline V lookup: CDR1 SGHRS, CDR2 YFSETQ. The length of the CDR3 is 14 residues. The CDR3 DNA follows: TGCGCCAGCAGCGCGGGACAGATCGACGGGGAGCTGTTTTTT. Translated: CASSAGQIDGELFF.

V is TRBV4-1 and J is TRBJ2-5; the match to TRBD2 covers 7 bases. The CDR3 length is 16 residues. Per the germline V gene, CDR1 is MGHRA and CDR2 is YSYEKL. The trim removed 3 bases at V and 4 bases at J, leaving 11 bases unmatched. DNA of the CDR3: TGCGCCAGCAGCCAGACGGGGCGACTAGCTCCAGAGACCCAGTACTTC. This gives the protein CASSQTGRLAPETQYF.

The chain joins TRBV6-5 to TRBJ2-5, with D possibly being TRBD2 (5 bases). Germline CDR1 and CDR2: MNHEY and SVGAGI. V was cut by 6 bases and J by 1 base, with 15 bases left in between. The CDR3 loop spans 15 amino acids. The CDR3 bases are TGTGCCAGCAGAGGCCCGGGGTCTGGCCAAGAGACCCAGTACTTC. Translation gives CASRGPGSGQETQYF.

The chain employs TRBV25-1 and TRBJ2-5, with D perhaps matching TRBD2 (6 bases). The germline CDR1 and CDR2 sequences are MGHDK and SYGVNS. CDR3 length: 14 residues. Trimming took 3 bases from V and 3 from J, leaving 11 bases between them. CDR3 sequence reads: CASSETSAKETQYF. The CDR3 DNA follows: TGTGCCAGCAGTGAGACTAGTGCTAAAGAGACCCAGTACTTC.

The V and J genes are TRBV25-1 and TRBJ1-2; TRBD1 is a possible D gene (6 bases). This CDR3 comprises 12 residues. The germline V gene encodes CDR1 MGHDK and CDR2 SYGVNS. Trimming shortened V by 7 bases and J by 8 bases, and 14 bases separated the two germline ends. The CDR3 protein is CASMTRTDGYTF. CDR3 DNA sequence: TGTGCCAGCATGACGCGGACAGACGGCTACACCTTC.

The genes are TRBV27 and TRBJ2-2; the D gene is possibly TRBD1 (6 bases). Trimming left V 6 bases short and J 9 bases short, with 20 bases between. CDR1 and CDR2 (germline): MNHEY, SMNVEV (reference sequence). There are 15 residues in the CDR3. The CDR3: CASSTTSTGLRELFF. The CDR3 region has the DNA TGTGCCAGCAGCACGACCTCGACAGGACTGCGGGAGCTGTTTTTT.

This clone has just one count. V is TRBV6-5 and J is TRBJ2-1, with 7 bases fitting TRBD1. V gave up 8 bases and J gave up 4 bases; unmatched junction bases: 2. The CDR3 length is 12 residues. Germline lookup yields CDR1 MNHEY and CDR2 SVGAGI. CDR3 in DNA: TGTGCCAGCTGGGACAGTTACAATGAGCAGTTCTTC. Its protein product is CASWDSYNEQFF.

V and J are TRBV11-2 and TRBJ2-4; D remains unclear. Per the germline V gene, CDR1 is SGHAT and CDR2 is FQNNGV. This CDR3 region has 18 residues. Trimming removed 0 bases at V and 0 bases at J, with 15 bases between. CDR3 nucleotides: TGTGCCAGCAGCTTAGATATTTTGCAGGCCTTAGCCAAAAACATTCAGTACTTC. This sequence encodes CASSLDILQALAKNIQYF.

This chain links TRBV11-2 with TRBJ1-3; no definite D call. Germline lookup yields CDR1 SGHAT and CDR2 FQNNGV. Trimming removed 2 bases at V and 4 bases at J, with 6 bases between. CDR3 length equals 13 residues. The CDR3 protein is CASSLSEGNTIYF. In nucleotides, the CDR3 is TGTGCCAGCAGCTTAAGCGAGGGAAACACCATATATTTT.

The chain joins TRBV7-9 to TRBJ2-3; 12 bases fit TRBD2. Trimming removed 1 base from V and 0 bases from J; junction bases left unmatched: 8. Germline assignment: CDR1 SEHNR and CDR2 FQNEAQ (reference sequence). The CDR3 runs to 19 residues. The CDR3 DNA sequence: TGTGCCAGCAGCTTAGTGGCTAGCGGGAGGGCCTTGAGCACAGATACGCAGTATTTT. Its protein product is CASSLVASGRALSTDTQYF.

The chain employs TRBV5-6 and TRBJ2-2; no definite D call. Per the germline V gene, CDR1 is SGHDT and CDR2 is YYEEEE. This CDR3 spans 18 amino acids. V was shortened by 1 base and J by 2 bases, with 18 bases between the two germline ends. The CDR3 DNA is TGTGCCAGCAGCTTGTCCGGTGGCGTCAGGCGAAACACCGGGGAGCTGTTTTTT. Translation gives CASSLSGGVRRNTGELFF.

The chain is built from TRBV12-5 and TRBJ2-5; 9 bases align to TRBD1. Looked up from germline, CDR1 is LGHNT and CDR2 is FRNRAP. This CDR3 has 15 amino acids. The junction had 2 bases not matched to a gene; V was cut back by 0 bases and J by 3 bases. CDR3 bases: TGTGCTAGTGGTTTGGTACGGACAGGGGAAGAGACCCAGTACTTC. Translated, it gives CASGLVRTGEETQYF.

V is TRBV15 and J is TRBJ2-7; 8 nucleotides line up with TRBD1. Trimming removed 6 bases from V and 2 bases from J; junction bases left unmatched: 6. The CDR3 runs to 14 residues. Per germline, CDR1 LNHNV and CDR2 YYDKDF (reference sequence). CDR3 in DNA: TGTGCCACCAGGAAGACAGGGGCCACCTACGAGCAGTACTTC. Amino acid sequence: CATRKTGATYEQYF.

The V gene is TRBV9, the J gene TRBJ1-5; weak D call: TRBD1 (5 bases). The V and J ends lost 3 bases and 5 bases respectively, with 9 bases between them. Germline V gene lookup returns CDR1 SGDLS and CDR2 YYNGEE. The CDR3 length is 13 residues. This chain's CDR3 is CASSADSYQPQHF. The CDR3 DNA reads TGTGCCAGCAGCGCTGACAGTTATCAGCCCCAGCATTTT.

CDR3 DNA sequence: TGTGCCAGCAAGACAGGGGGGAGCTCCTACAATGAGCAGTTCTTC. This codes for CASKTGGSSYNEQFF. This rearrangement joins TRBV27 to TRBJ2-1; the match to TRBD1 covers 9 bases. Trimming cost V 7 bases and J 0 bases; bases outside gene matches: 4. CDR3 size: 15 residues. In germline, CDR1 is MNHEY, CDR2 SMNVEV (reference sequence).

CDR3 in amino acids: CASSPLELAGGWRAGELFF. DNA of the CDR3: TGTGCCAGCAGCCCCCTGGAGCTAGCGGGGGGTTGGAGGGCCGGGGAGCTGTTTTTT. This chain joins TRBV7-8 and TRBJ2-2, with 11 bases identical to TRBD2. This CDR3 comprises 19 residues. The V and J ends lost 5 bases and 6 bases, in that order; junction bases with no gene match: 17. Germline V gene sequence: CDR1 SGHVS, CDR2 FQNEAQ.

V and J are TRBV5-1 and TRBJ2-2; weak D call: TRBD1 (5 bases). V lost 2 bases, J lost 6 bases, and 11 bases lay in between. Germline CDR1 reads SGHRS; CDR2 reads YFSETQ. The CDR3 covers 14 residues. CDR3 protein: CASSLGTGSGELFF. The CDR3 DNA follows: TGCGCCAGCAGCTTAGGAACAGGCTCCGGGGAGCTGTTTTTT.

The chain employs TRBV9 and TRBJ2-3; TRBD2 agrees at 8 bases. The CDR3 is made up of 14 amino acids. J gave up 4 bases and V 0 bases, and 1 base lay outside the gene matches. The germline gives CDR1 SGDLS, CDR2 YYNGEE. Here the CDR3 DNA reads TGTGCCAGCAGCGTAGCGGGGGGGCCAGATACGCAGTATTTT. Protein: CASSVAGGPDTQYF.

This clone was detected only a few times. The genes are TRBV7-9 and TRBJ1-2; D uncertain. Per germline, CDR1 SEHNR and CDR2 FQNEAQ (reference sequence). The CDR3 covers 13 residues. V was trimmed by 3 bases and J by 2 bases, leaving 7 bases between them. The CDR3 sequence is CASSFGQNYGYTF. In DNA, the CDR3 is TGTGCCAGCAGCTTTGGGCAGAACTATGGCTACACCTTC.

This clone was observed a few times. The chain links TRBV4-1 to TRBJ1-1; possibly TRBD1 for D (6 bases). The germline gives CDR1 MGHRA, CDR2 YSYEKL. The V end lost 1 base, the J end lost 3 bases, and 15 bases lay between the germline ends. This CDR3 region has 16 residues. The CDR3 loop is CASSQGGGRGYTEAFF. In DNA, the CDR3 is TGCGCCAGCAGCCAAGGCGGGGGTAGGGGGTACACTGAAGCTTTCTTT.